This TCR beta chain was obtained from a study of cytomegalovirus exposure and HLA in healthy donors. Study at large: Of some 400 genotyped donors, about 81% grouped in the Caucasian-associated ancestry cluster.

Primers: 60 Vbeta forward and 13 Jbeta reverse. This table comes from immunoSEQ multiplex PCR, and its TCRdb copy is limited to in-frame clones, with some not included. The table includes around 150,000 clones, approximately 86% detected once. Study-level points and caveats: Earlier results showed most TCR beta V segments being productive about 90% or about 30% of the time. V- and J-gene trimming in TCR beta was tied to a missense DCLRE1C variant by an analysis performed later. There were several of the most significant clusters that appeared linked to common viral pathogens in a later analysis.

This CDR3 has 14 amino acids. Germline V gives CDR1 MNHNY, CDR2 SVGAGI (reference sequence). V was clipped by 0 bases and J by 3 bases; unmatched bases: 2. About this clone itself: The antigen remains unidentified.

The chain joins TRBV6-6 to TRBJ2-7; 7 bases agree with TRBD2. The origin of this receptor is a woman between 18 and 30 years old in good health and CMV-seronegative. Sequencing input: PBMCs. CDR3 amino acids: CASSYSGLNYEQYF. The CDR3 bases are TGTGCCAGCAGTTACTCGGGACTAAACTACGAGCAGTACTTC.